A selection of T cell receptor beta chains follows, all from one sample in a study of PD-L1 blockade in urothelial cancer. Repertoires were generated with immunoSEQ multiplex PCR, while TCRdb's copy carries only in-frame clones and drops some. There are fewer than 60,000 clones in the sample; over 65% occur only once, and over 1% lies in the top ten. This specimen consisted of PBMCs, obtained around atezolizumab (anti-PD-L1) treatment. The receptors derive from a man over 45 with urothelial cancer. The CDR3 runs from the conserved cysteine through the conserved F or W. Fields, in order: J gene, D gene, V gene, clone size, CDR3 protein, CDR3 DNA. D genes are given only for firm matches. Expanded clones are given a class, and other clones once, few, many or no size at all.

TRBJ1-2 TRBD1 TRBV15 - CATSRRVTGDGYTF TGTGCCACCAGCAGACGGGTAACAGGGGACGGCTACACCTTC
TRBJ2-1 TRBD2 TRBV19 - CASSGGSSQNEQFF TGTGCCAGTAGCGGGGGGAGTTCTCAAAATGAGCAGTTCTTC
TRBJ1-1 TRBD1 TRBV7-9 once CASSLVRTGTMNTEAFF TGTGCCAGCAGCTTAGTCCGGACAGGGACGATGAACACTGAAGCTTTCTTT
TRBJ2-1 - TRBV6-6 - CASSYSTLQGGNEQFF TGTGCCAGCAGTTACTCTACCCTCCAAGGGGGCAATGAGCAGTTCTTC
TRBJ1-1 TRBD1 TRBV2 - CASSFRTGDTEAFF TGTGCCAGCAGCTTCAGGACAGGAGACACTGAAGCTTTCTTT
TRBJ1-2 - TRBV7-2 - CASSLDRGSGYGYTF TGTGCCAGCAGCTTAGATCGGGGGAGTGGGTATGGCTACACCTTC
TRBJ2-7 TRBD2 TRBV18 - CASSPPPSGYEQYF TGTGCCAGCTCACCACCGCCTAGCGGGTACGAGCAGTACTTC
TRBJ2-2 TRBD1 TRBV18 - CASSPLGQYTGELFF TGTGCCAGCTCACCACTGGGACAGTACACCGGGGAGCTGTTTTTT
TRBJ1-6 TRBD1 TRBV11-2 once CASSLMDRANSPLHF TGTGCCAGCAGCTTAATGGACAGGGCTAATTCACCCCTCCACTTT
TRBJ2-7 - TRBV15 - CATSRVQDEQYF TGTGCCACCAGCAGGGTCCAGGACGAGCAGTACTTC
TRBJ1-1 - TRBV13 - CASSPGEGHTEAFF TGTGCCAGCAGCCCTGGGGAGGGCCACACTGAAGCTTTCTTT
TRBJ2-2 TRBD2 TRBV11-3 - CASNLLLAGASGGELFF TGTGCCAGCAACCTACTACTAGCGGGAGCGAGCGGCGGGGAGCTGTTTTTT
TRBJ2-1 TRBD2 TRBV7-9 - CASSQEELAGRYEQFF TGTGCCAGCAGCCAAGAGGAGCTAGCGGGGCGGTATGAGCAGTTCTTC
TRBJ1-2 - TRBV20-1 - CSALLYGYTF TGCAGTGCCCTTCTATATGGCTACACCTTC
TRBJ2-5 - TRBV6-5 once CASSYGWTAAREAQYF TGTGCCAGCAGTTACGGCTGGACAGCAGCAAGAGAGGCCCAGTACTTC
TRBJ2-3 TRBD2 TRBV2 - CASRTSATDTQYF TGTGCCAGCCGGACTAGCGCCACAGATACGCAGTATTTT
TRBJ2-5 TRBD2 TRBV9 - CASSEKLGGAGETQYF TGTGCCAGCAGCGAGAAGCTCGGGGGGGCCGGGGAGACCCAGTACTTC
TRBJ2-1 TRBD2 TRBV14 - CASSLEPGLAYNEQFF TGTGCCAGCAGCCTGGAGCCGGGACTAGCCTACAATGAGCAGTTCTTC
TRBJ2-7 TRBD1 TRBV7-2 - CASSLWDRGIGEQYF TGTGCCAGCAGCTTGTGGGACAGGGGAATCGGCGAGCAGTACTTC
TRBJ2-5 - TRBV4-1 - CASSLVPGLGRQETQYF TGCGCCAGCAGCCTGGTTCCAGGTCTTGGTCGGCAAGAGACCCAGTACTTC
TRBJ1-5 - TRBV4-1 - CASSQATGRNVDQPQHF TGCGCCAGCAGCCAAGCGACAGGTAGGAACGTAGATCAGCCCCAGCATTTT
TRBJ1-2 - TRBV7-9 - CASSPGNLPPPYTF TGTGCCAGCAGTCCAGGGAATCTACCCCCTCCCTACACCTTC
TRBJ2-5 - TRBV29-1 - CSVAETQYF TGCAGCGTGGCCGAGACCCAGTACTTC
TRBJ1-2 - TRBV6-1 - CASSGGGGSLNYGYTF TGTGCCAGCAGTGGGGGCGGGGGGTCCCTTAACTATGGCTACACCTTC
TRBJ2-1 - TRBV6-5 - CASSPQSSSYNEQFF TGTGCCAGCAGTCCACAGTCGAGCTCCTACAATGAGCAGTTCTTC
TRBJ2-2 - TRBV19 - CASSLNRAGELFF TGTGCCAGTAGTCTCAACAGGGCCGGGGAGCTGTTTTTT
TRBJ2-2 TRBD2 TRBV28 - CASSLRPGLAGVGELFF TGTGCCAGCAGTTTACGCCCGGGACTAGCGGGAGTTGGGGAGCTGTTTTTT